This TCR beta chain was identified during a study of T cells in Graves' hyperthyroidism and ophthalmopathy (dated by TCRdb to about 2019). At the level of the whole study: Peripheral blood samples were taken at initial diagnosis, before any treatment was given. To identify distinguishing TCR V-J signatures, a discovery cohort of 95 to 100 patients was used, comprising roughly 45 with Graves' ophthalmopathy and 57 with stable Graves' hyperthyroidism. Prospective prediction of ophthalmopathy was tested in an independent validation cohort consisting of 18 to 20 hyperthyroidism patients and some 17 patients who later progressed to ophthalmopathy. For training and testing, the 100 or so patients in the discovery cohort were randomly divided in a 7:3 ratio. The study also compared thyroid tissue and blood T-cell repertoires from several Graves' hyperthyroidism patients. Once sampling was done, hyperthyroidism patients were given methimazole at a starting dose of 30 mg daily, whereas ophthalmopathy patients were given high-dose intravenous methylprednisolone. TCR Vbeta CDR3 sequencing of 140 or so peripheral blood samples (43 ophthalmopathy, over 70 hyperthyroidism and approximately 17 progressor patients) is reported in the paper.

Stable Graves' hyperthyroidism was defined as no progression to ophthalmopathy during 18 months of follow-up. The hyperthyroidism patients were between 18 and 65 years old and newly diagnosed, with a disease duration of less than 2 months. Patients with uncontrolled infections, other autoimmune diseases, pregnancy or lactation were excluded. Diagnoses were established on the basis of clinical symptoms, serum thyroxine and TRAb, thyroid ultrasound, and orbital computed tomography. PBMCs were isolated from 8 to 10 ml of fresh peripheral blood by Ficoll-Paque density gradient centrifugation. Trizol reagent was used to extract total RNA, and RNA quality was then checked on an Agilent 2100 Bioanalyzer. On the study overall, not on this receptor specifically: No statistical method was used to fix the sample size in advance, and group allocation was not hidden from the investigators. In validation, the model predicted progression to ophthalmopathy a median of approximately 6.6 months before onset, with 65% to 71% sensitivity and roughly 79% specificity. A model built on a 13 V-J signature distinguished ophthalmopathy from stable hyperthyroidism, reaching 85% to 90% sensitivity and approximately 81% specificity in cross-validation and 80%/75% in testing. Most expanded thyroid clonotypes (frequency above 0.001) were also found in blood, which suggests that blood repertoires may mirror thyroid immune responses.

With respect to this clonotype: Its antigen is still unknown. A much more abundant neighbour one base away suggests this may be a read error.

The TCR beta CDR3 regions were amplified from the RNA transcripts. For the first round of RT-PCR on the TCR CDR3, the HTBI primer set was used together with the Qiagen OneStep RT-PCR kit. Libraries were constructed in a second round of multiplex PCR, after which size selection and purification were carried out. Sequencing of the libraries was done on an Illumina HiSeq2000 using paired-end 100 bp reads. The source study handled its data this way. SOAPnuke was used to process the raw data, throwing out any read that contained adapters or uncalled bases, had a mean Phred below 15, or lacked an exact constant-primer or identifier match. COPE v1.2.5 was used to merge the high-quality paired reads, and each unique nucleotide sequence was defined as a clonotype. Clonotypes were aligned to IMGT TRBV, TRBD and TRBJ reference segments using MiTCR v1.1. The analysis included only V-J combinations with a frequency above 0.0001, which together covered around 99% of the repertoires. A TCS score was defined as the ratio between F50 (clonal expansion) and ExV (chaos), using BLOSUM62-based TCRdist between CDR3 peptides within each V-J. Welch's t-statistics and random forest reduced fewer than 550 V-J features to 10 to 15, which were used in a naive Bayes classifier (R e1071). The similarity between thyroid and blood repertoires was quantified using the Morisita-Horn index. The public reads were reanalyzed by TCRdb: fastp trimming at Q25, MiXCR alignment, in-frame beta chains only. Rows are combined by CDR3 protein, so each entry shows the most common genes and DNA. The V and J calls shown here were made by TCRdb, not taken from the authors' results. For this sample there are nearly 750,000 distinct CDR3 sequences; approximately 40% appear just once. Approximately 31% of the sample lies in the top ten.

The specimen sequenced was blood. This TCR came from a woman aged 40 to 50 with Graves' hyperthyroidism.

CDR3 protein: CAGSPQVMNTEAFF. The bases read TGTGCCGGCAGTCCACAGGTGATGAACACTGAAGCTTTCTTT. The rearrangement joined TRBV12-3 or TRBV12-4 to TRBJ1-1; TRBD1 is perhaps the D gene, given 5 matching bases. From the cysteine up to the phenylalanine, the CDR3 has a length of 14 residues. This entry keeps only the CDR3 DNA: 42 bases, framed from base 1.